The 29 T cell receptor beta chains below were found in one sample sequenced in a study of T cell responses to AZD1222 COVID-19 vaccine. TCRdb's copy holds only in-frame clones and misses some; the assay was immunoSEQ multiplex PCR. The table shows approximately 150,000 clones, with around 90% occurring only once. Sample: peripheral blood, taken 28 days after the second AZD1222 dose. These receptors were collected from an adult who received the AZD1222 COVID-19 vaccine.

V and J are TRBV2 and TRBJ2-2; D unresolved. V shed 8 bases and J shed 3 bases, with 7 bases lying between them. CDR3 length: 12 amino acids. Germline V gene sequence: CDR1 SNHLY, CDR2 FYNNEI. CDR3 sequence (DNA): TGTGCCAGCTCCCCCTACACCGGGGAGCTGTTTTTT. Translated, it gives CASSPYTGELFF.

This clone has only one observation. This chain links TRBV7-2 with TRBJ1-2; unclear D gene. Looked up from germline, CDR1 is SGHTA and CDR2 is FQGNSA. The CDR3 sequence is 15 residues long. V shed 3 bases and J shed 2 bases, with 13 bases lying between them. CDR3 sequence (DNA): TGTGCCAGCAGCTTGGATTTAGTTCAGAACTATGGCTACACCTTC. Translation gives CASSLDLVQNYGYTF.

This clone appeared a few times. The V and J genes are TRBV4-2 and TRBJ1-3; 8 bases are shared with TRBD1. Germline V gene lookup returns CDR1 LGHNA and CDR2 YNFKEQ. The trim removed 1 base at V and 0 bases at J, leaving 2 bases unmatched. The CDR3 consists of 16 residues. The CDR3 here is CASSQADRGSGNTIYF. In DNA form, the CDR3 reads TGTGCCAGCAGCCAAGCCGACAGGGGCTCTGGAAACACCATATATTTT.

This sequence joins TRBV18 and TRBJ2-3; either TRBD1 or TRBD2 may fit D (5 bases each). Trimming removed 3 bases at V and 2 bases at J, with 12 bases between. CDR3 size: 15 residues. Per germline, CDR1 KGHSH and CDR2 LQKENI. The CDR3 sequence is CASSPTGPLTDTQYF. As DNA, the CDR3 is TGTGCCAGCTCACCGACGGGGCCCCTCACAGATACGCAGTATTTT.

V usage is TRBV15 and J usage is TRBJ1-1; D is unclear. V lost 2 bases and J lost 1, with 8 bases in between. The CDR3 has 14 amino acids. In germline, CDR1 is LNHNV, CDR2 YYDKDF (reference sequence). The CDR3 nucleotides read TGTGCCACCAGCAGATACGGGCAGAACACTGAAGCTTTCTTT. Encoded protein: CATSRYGQNTEAFF.

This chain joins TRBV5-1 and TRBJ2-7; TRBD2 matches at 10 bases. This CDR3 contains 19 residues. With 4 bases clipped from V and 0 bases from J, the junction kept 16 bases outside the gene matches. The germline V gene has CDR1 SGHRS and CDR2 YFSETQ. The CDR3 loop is CASSPLASGGSSSSYEQYF. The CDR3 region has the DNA TGCGCCAGCAGCCCCCTGGCTAGCGGGGGATCCTCTAGCTCCTACGAGCAGTACTTC.

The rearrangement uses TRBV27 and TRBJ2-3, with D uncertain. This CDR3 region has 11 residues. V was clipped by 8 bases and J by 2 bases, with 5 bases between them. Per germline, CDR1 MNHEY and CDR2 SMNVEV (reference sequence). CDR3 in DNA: TGTGCCAGCCGATACACAGATACGCAGTATTTT. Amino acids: CASRYTDTQYF.

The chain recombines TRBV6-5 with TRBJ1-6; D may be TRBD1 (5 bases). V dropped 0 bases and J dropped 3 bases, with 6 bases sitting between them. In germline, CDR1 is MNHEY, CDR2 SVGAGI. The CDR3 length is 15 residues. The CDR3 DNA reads TGTGCCAGCAGTTACTCGGGGGGCTATAATTCACCCCTCCACTTT. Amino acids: CASSYSGGYNSPLHF.

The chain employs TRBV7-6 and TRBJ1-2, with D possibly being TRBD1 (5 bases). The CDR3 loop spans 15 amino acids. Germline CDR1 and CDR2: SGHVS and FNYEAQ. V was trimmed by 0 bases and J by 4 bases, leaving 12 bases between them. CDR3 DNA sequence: TGTGCCAGCAGCTTAGCGGCCGGGACTGGCTATGGCTACACCTTC. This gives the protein CASSLAAGTGYGYTF.

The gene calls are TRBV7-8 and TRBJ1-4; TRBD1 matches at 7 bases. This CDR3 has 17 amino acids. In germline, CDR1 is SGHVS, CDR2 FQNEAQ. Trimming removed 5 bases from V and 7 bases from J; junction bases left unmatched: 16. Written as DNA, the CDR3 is TGTGCCAGCAGCCAACTAACCTTACAGGGGAGCGGTGAAAAACTGTTTTTT. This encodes CASSQLTLQGSGEKLFF. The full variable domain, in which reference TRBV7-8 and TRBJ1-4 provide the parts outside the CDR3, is GAGVSQSPRYKVAKRGQDVALRCDPISGHVSLFWYQQALGQGPEFLTYFQNEAQLDKSGLPSDRFFAERPEGSVSTLKIQRTQQEDSAVYLCASSQLTLQGSGEKLFFGSGTQLSVL.

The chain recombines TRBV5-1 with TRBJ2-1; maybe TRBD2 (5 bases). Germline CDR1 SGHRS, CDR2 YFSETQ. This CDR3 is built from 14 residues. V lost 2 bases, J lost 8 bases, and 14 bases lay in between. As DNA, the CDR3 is TGCGCCAGCAGCTTCCAAGGAGCGCGGGATGAGCAGTTCTTC. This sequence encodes CASSFQGARDEQFF.

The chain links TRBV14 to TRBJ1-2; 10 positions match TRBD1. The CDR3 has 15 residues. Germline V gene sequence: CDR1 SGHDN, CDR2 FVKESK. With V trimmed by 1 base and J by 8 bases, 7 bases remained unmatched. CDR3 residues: CASSQAGTGVVGYTF. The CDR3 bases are TGTGCCAGCAGCCAAGCCGGGACAGGGGTGGTCGGCTACACCTTC.

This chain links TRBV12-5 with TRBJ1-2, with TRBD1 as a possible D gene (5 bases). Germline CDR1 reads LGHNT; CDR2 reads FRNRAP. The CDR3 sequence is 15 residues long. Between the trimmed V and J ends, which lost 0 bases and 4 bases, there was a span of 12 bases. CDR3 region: CASGLVMGQAYGYTF. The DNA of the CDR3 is TGTGCTAGTGGTTTGGTAATGGGGCAGGCCTATGGCTACACCTTC.

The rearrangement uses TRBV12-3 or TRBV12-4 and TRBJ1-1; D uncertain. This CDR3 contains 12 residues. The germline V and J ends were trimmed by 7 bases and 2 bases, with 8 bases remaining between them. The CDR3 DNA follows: TGTGCCAGCAATGGTCCAAACACTGAAGCTTTCTTT. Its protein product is CASNGPNTEAFF.

The CDR3 sequence: CASGPVPYGYTF. DNA of the CDR3: TGTGCCAGCGGACCGGTCCCCTATGGCTACACCTTC. The chain joins TRBV9 to TRBJ1-2; D remains ambiguous. The CDR3 is made up of 12 amino acids. Between the trimmed V and J ends, which lost 7 bases and 4 bases, there was a span of 11 bases. Germline V gene lookup returns CDR1 SGDLS and CDR2 YYNGEE.

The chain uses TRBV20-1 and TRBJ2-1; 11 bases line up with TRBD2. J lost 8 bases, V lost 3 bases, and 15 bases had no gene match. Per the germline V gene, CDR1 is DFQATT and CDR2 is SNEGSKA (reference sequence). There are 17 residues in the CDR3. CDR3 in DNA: TGCAGTGCTAGTGCGCTAGCGGGGGGTCCTACCCCCCATGAGCAGTTCTTC. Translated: CSASALAGGPTPHEQFF.

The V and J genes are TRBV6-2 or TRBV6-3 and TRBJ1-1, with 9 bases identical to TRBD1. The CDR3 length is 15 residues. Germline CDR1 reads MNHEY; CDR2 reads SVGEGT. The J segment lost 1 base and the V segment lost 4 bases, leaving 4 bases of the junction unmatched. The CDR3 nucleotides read TGTGCCAGCAGTTTCACAGGGGGCGCGAACACTGAAGCTTTCTTT. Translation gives CASSFTGGANTEAFF.

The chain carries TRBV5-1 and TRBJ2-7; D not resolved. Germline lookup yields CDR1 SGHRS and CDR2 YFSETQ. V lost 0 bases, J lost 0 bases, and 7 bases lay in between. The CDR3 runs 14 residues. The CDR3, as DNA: TGCGCCAGCAGCTTGGAAGAGGTCTCCTACGAGCAGTACTTC. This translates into CASSLEEVSYEQYF.

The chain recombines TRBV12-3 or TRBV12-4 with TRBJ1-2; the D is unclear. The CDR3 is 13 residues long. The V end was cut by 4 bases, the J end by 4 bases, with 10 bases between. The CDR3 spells CASSSPDFYGYTF. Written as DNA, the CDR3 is TGTGCCAGCAGTTCCCCAGACTTCTATGGCTACACCTTC.

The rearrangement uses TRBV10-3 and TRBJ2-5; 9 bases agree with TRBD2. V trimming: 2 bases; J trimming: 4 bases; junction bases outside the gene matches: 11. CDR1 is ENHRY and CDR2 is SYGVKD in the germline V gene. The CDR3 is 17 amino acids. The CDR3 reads CAISERRGVAGVETQYF. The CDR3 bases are TGTGCCATCAGTGAGCGGAGGGGAGTAGCGGGGGTAGAGACCCAGTACTTC.

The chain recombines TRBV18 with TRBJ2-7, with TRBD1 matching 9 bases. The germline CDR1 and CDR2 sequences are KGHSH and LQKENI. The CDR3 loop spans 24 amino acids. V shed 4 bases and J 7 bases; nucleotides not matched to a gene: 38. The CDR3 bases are TGTGCCAGCTCACATCAGGGACCACTAGTAACATTGTGGGGACAGGGAGAACTATCAGGGGAGCAGTACTTC. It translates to CASSHQGPLVTLWGQGELSGEQYF.

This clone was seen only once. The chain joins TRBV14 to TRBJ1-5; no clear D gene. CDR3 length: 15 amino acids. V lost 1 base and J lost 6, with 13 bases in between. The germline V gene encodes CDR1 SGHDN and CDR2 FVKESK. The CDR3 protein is CASSQAVRRGQPQHF. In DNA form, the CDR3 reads TGTGCCAGCAGCCAAGCGGTCAGACGAGGTCAGCCCCAGCATTTT.

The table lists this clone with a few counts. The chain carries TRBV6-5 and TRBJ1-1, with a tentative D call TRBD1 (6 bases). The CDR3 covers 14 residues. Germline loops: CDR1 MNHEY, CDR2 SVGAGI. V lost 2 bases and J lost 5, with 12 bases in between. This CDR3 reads CASSYGGQGTEAFF. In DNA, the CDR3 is TGTGCCAGCAGTTACGGGGGGCAGGGTACTGAAGCTTTCTTT.

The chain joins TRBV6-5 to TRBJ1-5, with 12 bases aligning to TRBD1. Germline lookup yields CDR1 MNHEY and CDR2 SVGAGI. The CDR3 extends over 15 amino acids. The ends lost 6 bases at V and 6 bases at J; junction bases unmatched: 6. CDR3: CASSPGTGGRQPQHF. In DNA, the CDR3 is TGTGCCAGCAGCCCCGGGACAGGGGGCCGTCAGCCCCAGCATTTT.

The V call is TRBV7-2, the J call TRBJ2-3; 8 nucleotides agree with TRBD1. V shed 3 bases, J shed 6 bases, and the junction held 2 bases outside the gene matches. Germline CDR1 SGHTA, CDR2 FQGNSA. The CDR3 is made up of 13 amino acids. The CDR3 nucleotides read TGTGCCAGCAGCTTCAGGGGGCTGGATACGCAGTATTTT. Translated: CASSFRGLDTQYF.

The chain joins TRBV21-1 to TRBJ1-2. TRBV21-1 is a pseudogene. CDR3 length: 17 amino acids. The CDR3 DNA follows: TGTGCCAGCAGCAAAGCCGGGGGTGTTGGCTCTAACTATGGCTACACCTTC. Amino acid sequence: CASSKAGGVGSNYGYTF.

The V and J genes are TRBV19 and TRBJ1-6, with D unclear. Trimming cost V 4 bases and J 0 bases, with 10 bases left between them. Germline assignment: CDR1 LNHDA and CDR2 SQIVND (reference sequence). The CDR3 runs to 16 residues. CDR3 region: CASSTVHSSYNSPLHF. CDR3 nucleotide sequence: TGTGCCAGTAGTACCGTACATAGCTCCTATAATTCACCCCTCCACTTT.

Here the CDR3 reads CASSPSAYYGYTF. The CDR3 DNA is TGCGCCAGCAGCCCGAGCGCGTACTATGGCTACACCTTC. The J gene is TRBJ1-2, the V gene TRBV5-1; D ambiguous. This CDR3 has 13 residues. V was pared by 4 bases and J by 3 bases, with 10 bases between. The germline V gene has CDR1 SGHRS and CDR2 YFSETQ.

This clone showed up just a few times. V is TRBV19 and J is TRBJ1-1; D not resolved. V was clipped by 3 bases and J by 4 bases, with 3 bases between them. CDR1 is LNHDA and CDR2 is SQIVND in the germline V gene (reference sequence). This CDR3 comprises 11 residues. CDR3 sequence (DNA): TGTGCCAGTAGTATTCCCACTGAAGCTTTCTTT. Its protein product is CASSIPTEAFF.